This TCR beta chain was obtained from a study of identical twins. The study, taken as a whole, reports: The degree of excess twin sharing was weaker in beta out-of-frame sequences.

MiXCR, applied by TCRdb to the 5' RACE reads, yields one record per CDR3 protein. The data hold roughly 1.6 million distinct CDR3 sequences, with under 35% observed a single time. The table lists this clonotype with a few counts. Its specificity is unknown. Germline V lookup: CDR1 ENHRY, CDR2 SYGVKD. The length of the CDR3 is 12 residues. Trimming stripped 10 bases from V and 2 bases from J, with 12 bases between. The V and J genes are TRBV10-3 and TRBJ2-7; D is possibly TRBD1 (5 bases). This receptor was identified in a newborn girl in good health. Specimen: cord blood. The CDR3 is CATQLRAYEQYF. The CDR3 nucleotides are TGTGCCACCCAACTCAGGGCCTACGAGCAGTACTTC.